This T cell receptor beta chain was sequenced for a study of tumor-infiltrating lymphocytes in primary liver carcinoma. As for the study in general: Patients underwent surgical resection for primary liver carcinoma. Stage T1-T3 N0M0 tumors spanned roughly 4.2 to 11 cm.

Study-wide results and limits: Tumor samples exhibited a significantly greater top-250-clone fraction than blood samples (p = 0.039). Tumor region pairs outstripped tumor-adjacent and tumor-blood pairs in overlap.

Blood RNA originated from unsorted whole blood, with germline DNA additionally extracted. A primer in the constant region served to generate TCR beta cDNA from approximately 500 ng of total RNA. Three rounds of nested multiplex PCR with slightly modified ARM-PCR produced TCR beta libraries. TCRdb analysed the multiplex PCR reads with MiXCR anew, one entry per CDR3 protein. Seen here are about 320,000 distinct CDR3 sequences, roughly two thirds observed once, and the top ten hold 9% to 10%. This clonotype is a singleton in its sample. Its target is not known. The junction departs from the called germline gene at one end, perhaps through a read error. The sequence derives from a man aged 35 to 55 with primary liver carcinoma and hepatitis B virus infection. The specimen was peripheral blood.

This CDR3 reads CASSLGPDWSTDAQYF. In DNA, the CDR3 is TGCGCCAGCAGCTTGGGACCAGACTGGAGCACAGATGCGCAGTATTTT. V is TRBV5-1 and J is TRBJ2-3, with no clear D. Germline lookup yields CDR1 SGHRS and CDR2 YFSETQ. The CDR3 sequence is 16 residues long. Full variable domain (remainder filled in from reference TRBV5-1 and TRBJ2-3): KAGVTQTPRYLIKTRGQQVTLSCSPISGHRSVSWYQQTPGQGLQFLFEYFSETQRNKGNFPGRFSGRQFSNSRSEMNVSTLELGDSALYLCASSLGPDWSTDAQYFGPGTRLTVL.